These 7 T cell receptor beta chains were all obtained from the same sample, sequenced in a study of T cell repertoires in cytomegalovirus infection (dated by TCRdb to the late 2010s). The treatment or condition label for this specimen denotes: in vitro stimulation with specific CMV peptide epitopes to enrich CMV-specific T cells. The run used an Illumina HiSeq 1500. The raw public data were reprocessed by TCRdb itself: fastp quality trimming at Q25, MiXCR clonotype calling, in-frame beta chains only. Rows with a matching CDR3 protein are joined into one entry that keeps the most common DNA and genes. This sample holds some 940,000 distinct CDR3 sequences; under 40% were observed only once. The ten largest clonotypes hold over 10% of the sample. No antigen is known for these receptors. The source material was cultured CD8+ T cells from PBMCs, sampled from culture after CMV antigen stimulation. These receptors were collected from a human donor in good health (CMV status not recorded). Some clones in this sample may be carry-over from other donors' samples.

The chain is built from TRBV12-3 or TRBV12-4 and TRBJ1-6; D possibly corresponds to TRBD1 (5 bases). Trimming left V 3 bases short and J 7 bases short, with 16 bases between. This CDR3 is 16 amino acids long. For the CDR3, the DNA is TGTGCCAGCAGTTTCACACTCCCGAGGGACAATTCACCCCTCCACTTT. Translating gives CASSFTLPRDNSPLHF.

The table lists this clonotype with a count of one. The chain has TRBV3-1 and TRBJ2-2; D is perhaps TRBD2 (5 bases). Looked up from germline, CDR1 is LGHDT and CDR2 is YNNKEL (reference sequence). CDR3 length: 15 amino acids. Trimming removed 0 bases at V and 7 bases at J, with 12 bases between. CDR3 in DNA: TGTGCCAGCAGCCAAGAAAGGAACGGGGACGGGGAGCTGTTTTTT. It translates to CASSQERNGDGELFF.

A few counts support this clonotype. The chain links TRBV6-2 or TRBV6-3 to TRBJ2-3; 9 bases are shared with TRBD2. V dropped 2 bases and J dropped 3; count of bases not matched to a gene: 12. Germline-derived CDR1 and CDR2 are MNHEY and SVGEGT. The CDR3 consists of 18 residues. The CDR3 DNA sequence: TGTGCCAGCAGTTACGGGGCCCCTAGCGGGGAATGGACAGATACGCAGTATTTT. Protein: CASSYGAPSGEWTDTQYF.

Comment on this clonotype: One end of the junction fails to match germline, which may point to a read error. This rearrangement joins TRBV13 to TRBJ1-2; D unclear. Germline assignment: CDR1 PRHDT and CDR2 FYEKMQ (reference sequence). CDR3 length equals 15 residues. DNA for the CDR3: TGTGCCAGCAGCTTAGACGCGGAGCTCAACTGTGGCTACACCTTC. It codes for CASSLDAELNCGYTF.

This clonotype was observed a few times. This chain connects TRBV20-1 to TRBJ2-3; 8 bases agree with TRBD2. Germline-derived CDR1 and CDR2 are DFQATT and SNEGSKA (reference sequence). V was pared by 1 base and J by 2 bases, with 8 bases of the junction left unmatched. The CDR3 contains 16 residues. In nucleotides, the CDR3 is TGCAGTGCTAGAGTAACCGGACTAGCCCCCACAGATACGCAGTATTTT. Translating gives CSARVTGLAPTDTQYF.

V gene TRBV27 combines with J gene TRBJ2-7; D ambiguous. CDR1 is MNHEY, CDR2 SMNVEV, per germline (reference sequence). The CDR3 contains 15 residues. Trimming took off 3 bases at V and 2 bases at J, with 14 bases between the two ends. This CDR3 reads CASSFSGHPTYEQYF. The CDR3 DNA sequence: TGTGCCAGCAGTTTCTCCGGGCACCCGACCTACGAGCAGTACTTC.

The chain uses TRBV20-1 and TRBJ1-1; 9 nucleotides match TRBD1. The CDR3 spans 18 residues. V lost 0 bases and J lost 5; bases outside the gene matches: 16. Germline lookup yields CDR1 DFQATT and CDR2 SNEGSKA (reference sequence). CDR3 coding DNA: TGCAGTGCTAGAGATGTTTTGGCGGGACAGGGATTCGGGACTGAAGCTTTCTTT. This codes for CSARDVLAGQGFGTEAFF.